This T cell receptor beta chain is drawn from a study of T cells after yellow fever vaccination (dated by TCRdb to between 2018 and 2020). For the wider study: Libraries from fractions with low cell numbers were prepared with the SMART-Seq v4 Ultra Low Input RNA kit. Bulk TCR alpha and beta repertoires were sequenced longitudinally to track T-cell clones before and after primary and booster YFV17D yellow fever vaccination. Two healthy male donors, one aged 18 to 30 and one aged 30 to 40 years, made up the cohort. Bulk PBMC replicates and cell subsets were isolated from blood drawn at multiple timepoints before and after both primary and secondary immunization. Points the paper makes about the study in general: Computational filtering was required because FACS-sorted repertoires could contain abundant contaminating clonotypes from the bulk population. Compared with the primary T-cell response, the secondary T-cell response was weaker but faster, peaking on day 5 rather than day 15. Only a couple of donors were included in the study, so the extent to which the findings can be generalized is limited. Most clones expanded after primary vaccination (96% of CD4 and 88% of CD8) were re-detected after the booster, suggesting that broad memory maintenance occurred. A small fraction of clonotypes showed up in both the CD4 and CD8 compartments, probably as a result of convergent recombination.

There are many counts of this clonotype. The antigen this receptor binds is unknown. There are no base qualities to consult, and no much larger clone falls within one base. TCR cDNA was synthesized by 5'RACE template switching, which introduced a universal primer site and unique molecular identifiers. Priming of cDNA synthesis was performed from both the TCR alpha and TCR beta constant segments. Libraries were amplified in two PCR steps, with sample barcodes and sequencing adapters added in the second step. Sequencing of the libraries was done on either Illumina HiSeq 2500 (2x100 bp) or NovaSeq (2x150 bp). The paper's processing steps were these. Reads were demultiplexed and collapsed into UMI consensus sequences with MIGEC, and V(D)J alignment was performed with MiXCR. Vaccine-responding clonotypes were identified with edgeR using replicate PBMC samples, with FDR below 0.01 and a log2 fold change above 5 up to day 15 being required. CD4 or CD8 identity was assigned to each bulk clonotype according to whether the clonotype was present at higher abundance in the sequenced CD4 repertoire or the sequenced CD8 repertoire. Using fastp trimming at Q25 and MiXCR clonotype assembly, TCRdb reanalyzed the public sequencing data and kept in-frame beta chains. Each record represents a unique CDR3 protein, reported with the most common genes and DNA among its rows. These V and J calls rely on TCRdb rather than the paper's analysis. This sample holds fewer than 400,000 distinct CDR3 sequences; 6.2% were observed only once. The ten top clones hold about 15% of the sample.

The treatment or condition label, read with the paper, signifies: live attenuated yellow fever vaccine strain. At every blood-draw timepoint, two biological replicates of bulk PBMCs were collected. A standard Ficoll-Paque protocol was used to isolate PBMCs from peripheral blood. TriZol was used to extract RNA from bulk PBMCs, from CD4 and CD8 fractions, and from dextramer-positive and dextramer-negative fractions. The TCR sequence derives from a man aged 25-45 years who received the YFV17D yellow fever vaccine. The material was PBMCs, obtained 5 days after the yellow fever booster vaccination.

The DNA reads TGCGCCAGCAGCCAAGGGGGCAGGGTAGATTCACCCCTCCACTTT. It translates as CASSQGGRVDSPLHF. Recombination linked TRBV4-3 to TRBJ1-6, with TRBD1 tentatively as D gene (5 bases match). The germline V gene encodes CDR1 LGHNA and CDR2 YSLEER. V was cut back by 1 base and J by 8 bases, leaving a gap of 12 bases between them. The CDR3 runs 15 residues from the cysteine to the phenylalanine. Only CDR3 DNA remains: 45 bases, in frame from the first base.